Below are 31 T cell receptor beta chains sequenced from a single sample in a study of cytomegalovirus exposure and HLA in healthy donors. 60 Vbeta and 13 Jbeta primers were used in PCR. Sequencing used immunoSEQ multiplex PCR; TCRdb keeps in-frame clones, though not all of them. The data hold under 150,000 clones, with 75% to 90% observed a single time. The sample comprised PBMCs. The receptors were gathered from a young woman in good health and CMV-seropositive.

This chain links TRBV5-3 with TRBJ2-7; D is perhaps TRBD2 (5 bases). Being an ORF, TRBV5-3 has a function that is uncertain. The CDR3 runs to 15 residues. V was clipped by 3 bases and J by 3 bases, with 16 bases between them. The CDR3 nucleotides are TGTGCCAGAAGCTCTCGGCCCGCCCGGGGCTACGAGCAGTACTTC. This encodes CARSSRPARGYEQYF.

The CDR3 protein is CASSLRGLAGVDEQFF. The CDR3 nucleotides read TGTGCCAGCAGCCTCCGGGGACTAGCGGGAGTGGATGAGCAGTTCTTC. The rearrangement joins TRBV7-3 to TRBJ2-1, with 14 bases lining up with TRBD2. V lost 5 bases, J lost 8 bases, and 8 bases stayed unmatched. CDR3 length: 16 amino acids. In germline, CDR1 is SGHTA, CDR2 FQGTGA.

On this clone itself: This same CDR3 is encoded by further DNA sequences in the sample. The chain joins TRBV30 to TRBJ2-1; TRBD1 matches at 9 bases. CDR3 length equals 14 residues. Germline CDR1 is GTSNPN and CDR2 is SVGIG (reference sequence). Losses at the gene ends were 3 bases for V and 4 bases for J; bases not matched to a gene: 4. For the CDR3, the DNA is TGTGCCTGGAGCCCGGGACAGGGTTACAATGAGCAGTTCTTC. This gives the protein CAWSPGQGYNEQFF.

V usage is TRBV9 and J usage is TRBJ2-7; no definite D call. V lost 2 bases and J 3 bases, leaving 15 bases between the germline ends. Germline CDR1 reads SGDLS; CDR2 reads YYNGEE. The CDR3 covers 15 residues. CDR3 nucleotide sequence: TGTGCCAGCAGCGTCATACCAGGCCCAAACTACGAGCAGTACTTC. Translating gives CASSVIPGPNYEQYF.

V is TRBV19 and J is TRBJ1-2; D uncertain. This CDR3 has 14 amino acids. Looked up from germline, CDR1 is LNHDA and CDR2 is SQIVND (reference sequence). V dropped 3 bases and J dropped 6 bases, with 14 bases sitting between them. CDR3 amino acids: CASSMAREKHGYTF. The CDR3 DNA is TGTGCCAGTAGTATGGCCCGGGAGAAGCATGGCTACACCTTC.

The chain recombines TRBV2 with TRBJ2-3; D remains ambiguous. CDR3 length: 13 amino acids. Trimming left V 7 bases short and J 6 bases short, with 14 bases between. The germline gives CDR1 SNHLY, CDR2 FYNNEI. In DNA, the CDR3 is TGTGCCAGCAATAAACTGAGCATGGATACGCAGTATTTT. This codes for CASNKLSMDTQYF.

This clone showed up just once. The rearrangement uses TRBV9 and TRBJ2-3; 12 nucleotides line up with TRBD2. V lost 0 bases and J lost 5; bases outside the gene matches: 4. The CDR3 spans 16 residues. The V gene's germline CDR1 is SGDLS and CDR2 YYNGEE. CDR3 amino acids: CASSVGLAGEGDTQYF. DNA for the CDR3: TGTGCCAGCAGCGTAGGACTAGCGGGAGAGGGAGATACGCAGTATTTT.

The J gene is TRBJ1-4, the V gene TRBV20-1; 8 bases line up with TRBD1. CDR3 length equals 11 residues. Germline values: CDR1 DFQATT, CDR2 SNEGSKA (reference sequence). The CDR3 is CSGRGLGKLFF. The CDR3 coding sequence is TGCTCGGGCAGGGGGCTTGGGAAACTGTTTTTT.

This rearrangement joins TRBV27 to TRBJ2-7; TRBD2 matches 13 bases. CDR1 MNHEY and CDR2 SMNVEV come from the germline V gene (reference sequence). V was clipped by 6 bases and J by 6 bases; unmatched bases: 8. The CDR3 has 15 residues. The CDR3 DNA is TGTGCCAGCAGCCTTGAGACTAGCGGGAGGCGCGAGCAGTACTTC. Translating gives CASSLETSGRREQYF.

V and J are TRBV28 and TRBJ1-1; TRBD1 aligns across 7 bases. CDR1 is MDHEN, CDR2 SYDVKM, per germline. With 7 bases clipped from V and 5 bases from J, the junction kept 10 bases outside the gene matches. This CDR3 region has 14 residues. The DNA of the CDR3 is TGTGCCAGCAACCTAGACAGGGCGGCGACTGAAGCTTTCTTT. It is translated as CASNLDRAATEAFF.

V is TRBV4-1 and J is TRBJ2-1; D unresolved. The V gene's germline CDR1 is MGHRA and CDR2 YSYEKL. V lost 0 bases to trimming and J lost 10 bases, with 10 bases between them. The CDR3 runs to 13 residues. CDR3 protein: CASSQDRGSEQFF. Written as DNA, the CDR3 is TGCGCCAGCAGCCAAGATAGAGGAAGCGAGCAGTTCTTC.

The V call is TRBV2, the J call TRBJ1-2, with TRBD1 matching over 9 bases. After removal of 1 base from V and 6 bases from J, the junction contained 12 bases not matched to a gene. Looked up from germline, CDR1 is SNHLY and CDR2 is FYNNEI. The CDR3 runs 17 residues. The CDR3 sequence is CASSEEDRGLWSNGYTF. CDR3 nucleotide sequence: TGTGCCAGCAGTGAAGAGGACAGGGGACTCTGGTCCAATGGCTACACCTTC.

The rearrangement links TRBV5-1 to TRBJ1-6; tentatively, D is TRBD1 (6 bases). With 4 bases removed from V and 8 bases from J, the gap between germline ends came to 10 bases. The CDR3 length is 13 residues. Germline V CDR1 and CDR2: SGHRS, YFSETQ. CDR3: CASSLRTDSPLHF. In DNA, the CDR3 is TGCGCCAGCAGCCTTCGGACAGATTCACCCCTCCACTTT.

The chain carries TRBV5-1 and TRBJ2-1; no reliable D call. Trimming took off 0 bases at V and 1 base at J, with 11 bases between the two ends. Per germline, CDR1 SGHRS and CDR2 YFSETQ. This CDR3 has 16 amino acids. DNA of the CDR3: TGCGCCAGCAGCTTGGCCAGGCAGCTATCCTACAATGAGCAGTTCTTC. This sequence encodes CASSLARQLSYNEQFF.

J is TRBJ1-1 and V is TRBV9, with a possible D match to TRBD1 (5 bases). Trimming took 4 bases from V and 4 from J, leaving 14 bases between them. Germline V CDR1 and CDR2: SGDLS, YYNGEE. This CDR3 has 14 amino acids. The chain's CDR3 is CASSTGGGGTEAFF. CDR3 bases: TGTGCCAGCAGCACCGGGGGGGGTGGCACTGAAGCTTTCTTT. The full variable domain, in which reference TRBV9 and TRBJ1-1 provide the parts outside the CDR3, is DSGVTQTPKHLITATGQRVTLRCSPRSGDLSVYWYQQSLDQGLQFLIQYYNGEERAKGNILERFSAQQFPDLHSELNLSSLELGDSALYFCASSTGGGGTEAFFGQGTRLTVV.

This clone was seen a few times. This CDR3 is CASSNLGTSGSYEQYF. CDR3 coding DNA: TGCGCCAGCAGTAATCTCGGGACTAGCGGCTCCTACGAGCAGTACTTC. The chain is built from TRBV10-2 and TRBJ2-7; TRBD2 aligns across 11 bases. Germline trimming cut 5 bases from V and 0 bases from J; bases unmatched to any gene: 6. This CDR3 has 16 amino acids. Germline V gives CDR1 WSHSY, CDR2 SAAADI.

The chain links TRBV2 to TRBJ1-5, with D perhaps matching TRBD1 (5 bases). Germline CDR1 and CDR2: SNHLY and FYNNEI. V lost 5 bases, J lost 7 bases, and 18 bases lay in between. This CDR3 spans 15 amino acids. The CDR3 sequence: CASSRDSGVGQPQHF. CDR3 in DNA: TGTGCCAGCAGTAGGGACTCCGGGGTCGGACAGCCCCAGCATTTT.

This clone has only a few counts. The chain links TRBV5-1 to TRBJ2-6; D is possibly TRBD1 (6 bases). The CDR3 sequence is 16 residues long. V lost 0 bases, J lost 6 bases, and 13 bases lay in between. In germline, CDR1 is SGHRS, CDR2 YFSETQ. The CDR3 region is CASSLGGLSVANVLTF. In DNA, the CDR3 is TGCGCCAGCAGCTTGGGGGGGCTCTCAGTGGCCAACGTCCTGACTTTC.

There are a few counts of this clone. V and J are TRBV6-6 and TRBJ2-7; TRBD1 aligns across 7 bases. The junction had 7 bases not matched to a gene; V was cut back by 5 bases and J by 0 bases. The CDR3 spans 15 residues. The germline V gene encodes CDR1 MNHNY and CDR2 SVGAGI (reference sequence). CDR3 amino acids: CASSPQGVYSYEQYF. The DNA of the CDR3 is TGTGCCAGCAGTCCCCAGGGGGTCTACTCCTACGAGCAGTACTTC.

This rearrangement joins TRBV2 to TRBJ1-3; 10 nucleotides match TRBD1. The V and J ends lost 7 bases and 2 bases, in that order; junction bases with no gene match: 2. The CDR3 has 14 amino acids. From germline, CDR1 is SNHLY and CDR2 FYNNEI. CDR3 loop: CASTGTGAGNTIYF. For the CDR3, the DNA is TGTGCCAGCACCGGGACAGGGGCTGGAAACACCATATATTTT.

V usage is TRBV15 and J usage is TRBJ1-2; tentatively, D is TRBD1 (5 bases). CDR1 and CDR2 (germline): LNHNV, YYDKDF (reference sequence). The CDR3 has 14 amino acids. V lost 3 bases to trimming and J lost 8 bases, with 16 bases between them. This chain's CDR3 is CATSSRSGSGGYTF. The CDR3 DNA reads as TGTGCCACCAGCAGCCGTTCAGGGTCCGGGGGCTACACCTTC.

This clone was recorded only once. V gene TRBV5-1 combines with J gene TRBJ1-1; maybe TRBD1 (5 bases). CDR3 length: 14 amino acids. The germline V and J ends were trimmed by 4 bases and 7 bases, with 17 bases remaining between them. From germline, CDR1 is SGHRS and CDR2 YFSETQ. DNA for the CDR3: TGCGCCAGCAGCATCCAGGGTAGGGAGGGTGAAGCTTTCTTT. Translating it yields CASSIQGREGEAFF.

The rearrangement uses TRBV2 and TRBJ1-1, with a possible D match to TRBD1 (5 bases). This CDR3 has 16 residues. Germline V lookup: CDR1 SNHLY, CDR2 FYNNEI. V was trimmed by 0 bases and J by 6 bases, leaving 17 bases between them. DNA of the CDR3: TGTGCCAGCAGTGAAGCCCCTTTTGTGGGAGGGGCTGAAGCTTTCTTT. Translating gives CASSEAPFVGGAEAFF.

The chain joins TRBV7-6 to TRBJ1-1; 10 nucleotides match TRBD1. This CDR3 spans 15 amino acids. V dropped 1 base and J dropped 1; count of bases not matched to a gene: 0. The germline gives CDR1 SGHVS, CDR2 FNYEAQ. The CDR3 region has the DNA TGTGCCAGCAGCTTAGGGACAGGGGGGAACACTGAAGCTTTCTTT. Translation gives CASSLGTGGNTEAFF.

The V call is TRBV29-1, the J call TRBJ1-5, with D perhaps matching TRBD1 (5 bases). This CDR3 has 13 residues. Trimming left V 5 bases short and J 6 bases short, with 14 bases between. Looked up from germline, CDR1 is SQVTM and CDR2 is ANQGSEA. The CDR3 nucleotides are TGCAGCGTTTTGGCGGGGGGGAGTCAGCCCCAGCATTTT. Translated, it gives CSVLAGGSQPQHF.

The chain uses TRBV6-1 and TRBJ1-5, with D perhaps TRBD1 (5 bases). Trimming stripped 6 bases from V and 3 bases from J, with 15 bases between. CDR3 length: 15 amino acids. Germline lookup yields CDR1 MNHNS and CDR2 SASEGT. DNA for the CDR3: TGTGCCAGCAGACCCGAGGCAGGGAACAATCAGCCCCAGCATTTT. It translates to CASRPEAGNNQPQHF.

The CDR3 region is CASSYGAPGGEQYF. In nucleotides, the CDR3 is TGTGCCAGCAGTTATGGAGCGCCGGGGGGCGAGCAGTACTTC. The chain carries TRBV6-6 and TRBJ2-7; 7 bases are a match to TRBD2. After removal of 3 bases from V and 6 bases from J, the junction contained 8 bases not matched to a gene. The germline V gene encodes CDR1 MNHNY and CDR2 SVGAGI (reference sequence). The CDR3 spans 14 residues.

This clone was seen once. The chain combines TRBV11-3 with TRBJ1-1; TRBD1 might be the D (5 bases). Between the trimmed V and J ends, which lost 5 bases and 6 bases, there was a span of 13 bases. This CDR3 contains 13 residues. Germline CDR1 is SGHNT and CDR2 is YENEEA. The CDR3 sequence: CASSLQVNAEAFF. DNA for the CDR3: TGTGCCAGCAGCCTACAGGTTAATGCTGAAGCTTTCTTT.

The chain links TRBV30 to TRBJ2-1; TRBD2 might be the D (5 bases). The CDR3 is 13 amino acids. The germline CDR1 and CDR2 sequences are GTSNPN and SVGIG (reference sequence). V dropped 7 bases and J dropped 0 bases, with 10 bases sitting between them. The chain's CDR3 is CASSDFSYNEQFF. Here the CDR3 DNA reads TGTGCCTCCTCGGACTTCTCCTACAATGAGCAGTTCTTC. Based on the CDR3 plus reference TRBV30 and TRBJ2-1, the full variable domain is SQTIHQWPATLVQPVGSPLSLECTVEGTSNPNLYWYRQAAGRGLQLLFYSVGIGQISSEVPQNLSASRPQDRQFILSSKKLLLSDSGFYLCASSDFSYNEQFFGPGTRLTVL.

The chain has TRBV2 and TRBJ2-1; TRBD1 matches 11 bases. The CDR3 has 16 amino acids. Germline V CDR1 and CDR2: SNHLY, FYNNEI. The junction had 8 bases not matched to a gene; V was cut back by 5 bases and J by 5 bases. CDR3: CASSRTRTGGNNEQFF. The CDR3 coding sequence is TGTGCCAGCAGTCGTACCCGGACAGGGGGCAACAATGAGCAGTTCTTC.

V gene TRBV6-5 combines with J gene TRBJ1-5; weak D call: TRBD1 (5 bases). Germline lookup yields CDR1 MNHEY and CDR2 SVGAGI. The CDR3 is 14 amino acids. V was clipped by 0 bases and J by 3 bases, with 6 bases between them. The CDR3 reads CASSYSGLNQPQHF. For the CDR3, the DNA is TGTGCCAGCAGTTACTCGGGGCTCAATCAGCCCCAGCATTTT.